These 12 T cell receptor beta chains came from one sample sequenced in a study of radiotherapy plus CTLA-4 blockade in lung cancer. The table came from immunoSEQ multiplex PCR; TCRdb's copy has only in-frame clones and leaves some out. The sample records tens of thousands of clones, more than 70% being singletons. The input for sequencing was peripheral blood, taken from a patient treated with radiotherapy plus ipilimumab. These receptors were obtained from a human donor with non-small cell lung cancer who had a complete response to radiotherapy plus ipilimumab.

This chain links TRBV10-3 with TRBJ2-7, with 8 nucleotides matching TRBD2. CDR1 ENHRY and CDR2 SYGVKD come from the germline V gene. CDR3 size: 14 residues. V shed 6 bases, J shed 7 bases, and the junction held 11 bases outside the gene matches. CDR3 nucleotide sequence: TGTGCCATCAGAGGACTAGCTTTAGGGGGGGAGCAGTACTTC. This sequence encodes CAIRGLALGGEQYF.

The gene calls are TRBV6-5 and TRBJ2-3; D remains ambiguous. The germline V and J ends were trimmed by 5 bases and 3 bases, with 12 bases remaining between them. The CDR3 covers 14 residues. Per the germline V gene, CDR1 is MNHEY and CDR2 is SVGAGI. Here the CDR3 reads CASSPWAVTDTQYF. DNA of the CDR3: TGTGCCAGCAGTCCCTGGGCCGTTACAGATACGCAGTATTTT.

The CDR3 sequence is CASSYSATGGNQPQHF. CDR3 DNA sequence: TGTGCCAGCAGTTACAGTGCCACAGGGGGCAATCAGCCCCAGCATTTT. The chain has TRBV6-6 and TRBJ1-5; 7 bases fit TRBD1. V dropped 2 bases and J dropped 2; count of bases not matched to a gene: 6. CDR1 is MNHNY, CDR2 SVGAGI, per germline (reference sequence). This CDR3 spans 16 amino acids.

The J gene is TRBJ2-3, the V gene TRBV9; 7 bases are a match to TRBD2. This CDR3 spans 18 amino acids. Losses at the gene ends were 3 bases for V and 4 bases for J; bases not matched to a gene: 17. The germline gives CDR1 SGDLS, CDR2 YYNGEE. CDR3 in amino acids: CASSGKVSRETGPDTQYF. The CDR3 bases are TGTGCCAGCAGCGGAAAGGTTTCGCGGGAGACGGGCCCAGATACGCAGTATTTT.

The rearrangement uses TRBV11-1 and TRBJ2-7; TRBD1 matches at 7 bases. This CDR3 region has 15 residues. Losses at the gene ends were 2 bases for V and 2 bases for J; bases not matched to a gene: 6. Germline V lookup: CDR1 SGHAT, CDR2 FQDESV (reference sequence). The CDR3 nucleotides read TGTGCCAGCAGCTTACGTTGGGACAGTACCTACGAGCAGTACTTC. Its translation is CASSLRWDSTYEQYF.

This chain joins TRBV7-9 and TRBJ2-5; 13 bases map to TRBD2. The V and J ends lost 5 bases and 10 bases, in that order; junction bases with no gene match: 16. Germline assignment: CDR1 SEHNR and CDR2 FQNEAQ (reference sequence). The CDR3 is made up of 17 amino acids. The CDR3 DNA reads as TGTGCCAGCAGCCGACTAGCGGGGGGTGCCGTCGAAGTCGACCAGTACTTC. Amino acids: CASSRLAGGAVEVDQYF.

The chain is built from TRBV11-2 and TRBJ2-1; the match to TRBD1 covers 8 bases. V was pared by 5 bases and J by 8 bases, with 11 bases of the junction left unmatched. From germline, CDR1 is SGHAT and CDR2 FQNNGV. The CDR3 totals 15 residues. The CDR3 DNA sequence: TGTGCCAGCAGCGGGAGGACAGGGCCGGGGCATGAGCAGTTCTTC. It encodes CASSGRTGPGHEQFF.

This clone was counted between two and nine times. The V gene is TRBV6-1, the J gene TRBJ1-5, with a tentative D call TRBD1 (6 bases). V lost 6 bases and J 2 bases, leaving 8 bases between the germline ends. The CDR3 runs 13 residues. Germline CDR1 is MNHNS and CDR2 is SASEGT. CDR3 in amino acids: CASRGAGNQPQHF. In nucleotides, the CDR3 is TGTGCCAGCAGGGGGGCGGGCAATCAGCCCCAGCATTTT.

The chain links TRBV19 to TRBJ2-2, with TRBD2 matching over 11 bases. V lost 4 bases, J lost 4 bases, and 5 bases stayed unmatched. Germline V gives CDR1 LNHDA, CDR2 SQIVND (reference sequence). The CDR3 contains 16 residues. The CDR3 DNA reads TGTGCCAGTAGTAGCCTAGCGGGAGGTATCACCGGGGAGCTGTTTTTT. Protein product: CASSSLAGGITGELFF.

The V gene is TRBV6-5, the J gene TRBJ1-1, with D possibly matching TRBD1 (6 bases). Germline V lookup: CDR1 MNHEY, CDR2 SVGAGI. The CDR3 runs 15 residues. The V gene lost 0 bases and the J gene lost 0 bases, with 8 bases spanning the gap. CDR3 in amino acids: CASSYSGDMNTEAFF. DNA for the CDR3: TGTGCCAGCAGTTACTCTGGGGACATGAACACTGAAGCTTTCTTT.

This clone appeared once. The rearrangement uses TRBV2 and TRBJ2-1, with 9 bases lining up with TRBD1. This CDR3 region has 13 residues. J was trimmed by 5 bases and V by 7 bases; bases with no gene match: 3. Germline CDR1 SNHLY, CDR2 FYNNEI. The CDR3 here is CASKGQGNNEQFF. In nucleotides, the CDR3 is TGTGCCAGCAAGGGACAGGGTAACAATGAGCAGTTCTTC. Drawing the rest from reference TRBV2 and TRBJ2-1, the complete variable domain is EPEVTQTPSHQVTQMGQEVILRCVPISNHLYFYWYRQILGQKVEFLVSFYNNEISEKSEIFDDQFSVERPDGSNFTLKIRSTKLEDSAMYFCASKGQGNNEQFFGPGTRLTVL.

The rearrangement links TRBV19 to TRBJ2-3; 8 nucleotides match TRBD2. The trim removed 2 bases at V and 3 bases at J, leaving 4 bases unmatched. CDR3 length: 15 residues. The germline gives CDR1 LNHDA, CDR2 SQIVND (reference sequence). CDR3: CASSIWASGTDTQYF. CDR3 DNA: TGTGCCAGTAGTATATGGGCTAGCGGGACAGATACGCAGTATTTT.